This T cell receptor (beta chain) originates from a study of T cell responses to AZD1222 COVID-19 vaccine. General study results and limits: Across spike, vaccine-associated CD4 TCRs were found, dominant at 160-218 and 743-854. Close to half of all spike-specific TCRs reportedly target regions of the variants that are unmutated. Repertoire sampling happened only post peak T cell response.

This clone showed up just once. The target antigen is unknown. In germline, CDR1 is LNHDA, CDR2 SQIVND (reference sequence). V lost 5 bases and J 7 bases, leaving 17 bases between the germline ends. The CDR3 has 15 residues. Generated by immunoSEQ multiplex PCR, the TCRdb table keeps only in-frame clones and is missing some. The sample lists about 140,000 clones, about 89% occurring once. The source is an adult in good health. The chain recombines TRBV19 with TRBJ1-4, with D maybe TRBD1 (6 bases). Specimen: peripheral blood, collected on day 0 of AZD1222 vaccination. Here the CDR3 DNA reads TGTGCCAGTAGTCCCCGGACAGCTGGGGGTGAAAAACTGTTTTTT. Residues: CASSPRTAGGEKLFF.